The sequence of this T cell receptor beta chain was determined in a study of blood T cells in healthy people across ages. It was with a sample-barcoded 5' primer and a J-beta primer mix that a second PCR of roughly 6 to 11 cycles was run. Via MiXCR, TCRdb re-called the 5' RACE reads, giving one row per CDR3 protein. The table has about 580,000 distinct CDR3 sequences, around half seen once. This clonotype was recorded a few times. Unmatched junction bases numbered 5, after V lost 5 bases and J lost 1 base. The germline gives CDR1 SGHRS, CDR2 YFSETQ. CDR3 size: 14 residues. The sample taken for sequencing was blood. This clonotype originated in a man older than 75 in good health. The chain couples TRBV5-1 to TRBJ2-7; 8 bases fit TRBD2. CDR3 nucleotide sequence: TGCGCCAGCAGTGAGATAGCGGGATCCTACGAGCAGTACTTC. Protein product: CASSEIAGSYEQYF.